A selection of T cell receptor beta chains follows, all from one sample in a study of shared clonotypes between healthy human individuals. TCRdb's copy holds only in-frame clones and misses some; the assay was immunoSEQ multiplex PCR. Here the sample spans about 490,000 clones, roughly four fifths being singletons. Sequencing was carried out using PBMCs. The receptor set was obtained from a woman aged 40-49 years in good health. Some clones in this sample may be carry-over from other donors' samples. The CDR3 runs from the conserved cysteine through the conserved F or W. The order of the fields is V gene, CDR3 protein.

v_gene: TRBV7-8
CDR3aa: CASSQGRRGLSYEQYF

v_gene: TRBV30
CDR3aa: CAWSGQSPDGSNQPQHF

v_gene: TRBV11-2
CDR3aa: CASSSRGQQLNTEAFF

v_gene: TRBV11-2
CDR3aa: CASSLDLSDTQYF

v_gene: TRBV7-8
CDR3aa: CASSSQWTSGRGQYF

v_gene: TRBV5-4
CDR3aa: CASSLGGAGDGTQYF

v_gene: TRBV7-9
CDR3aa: CASSTKTVEGYEQYF

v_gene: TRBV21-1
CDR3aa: CASGRGRPNTEAFF

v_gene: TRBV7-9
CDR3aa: CASSLQEVTQYF

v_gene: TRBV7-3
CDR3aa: CASSPVPNTEAFF

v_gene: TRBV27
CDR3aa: CASPLRGTKYSYEQYF

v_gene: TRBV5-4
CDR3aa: CASSLDRESSAYEQYF

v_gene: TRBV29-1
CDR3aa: CSVEDGGGGRSGANVLTF

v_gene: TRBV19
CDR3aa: CASSKDHSNQPQHF

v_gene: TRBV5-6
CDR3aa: CASGTTGGEQYF

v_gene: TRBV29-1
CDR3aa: CSIPRRENTEAFF

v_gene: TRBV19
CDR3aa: CASSRKDRGSPYGYTF

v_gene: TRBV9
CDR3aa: CASSVEGGTRPGELFF

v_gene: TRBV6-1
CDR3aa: CASAPLPTQYF

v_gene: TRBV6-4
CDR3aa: CASSEGSGAETQYF

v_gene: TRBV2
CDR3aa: CASSEGGSGANVLTF

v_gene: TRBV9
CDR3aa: CASSVAVSAHNNEQFF

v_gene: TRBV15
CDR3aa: CATSRDKSGGNQPQHF

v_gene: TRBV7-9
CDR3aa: CASSLGGPGGTYEQYF

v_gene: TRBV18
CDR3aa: CASSPRPGTPSGNTIYF

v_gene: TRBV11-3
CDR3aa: CASSLGQGGGNEQFF

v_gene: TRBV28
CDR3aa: CASRGWQLRNTIYF

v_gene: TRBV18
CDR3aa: CASSPAGGRIAYEQYF

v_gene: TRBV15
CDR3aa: CATSRDPRYQGKLFF